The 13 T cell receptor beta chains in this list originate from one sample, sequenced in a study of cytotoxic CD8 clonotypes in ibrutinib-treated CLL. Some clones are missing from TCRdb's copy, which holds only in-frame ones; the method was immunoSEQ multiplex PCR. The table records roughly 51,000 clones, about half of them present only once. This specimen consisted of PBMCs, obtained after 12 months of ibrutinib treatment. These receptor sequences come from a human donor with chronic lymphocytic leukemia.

The CDR3 here is CASTGPTGGLHF. For the CDR3, the DNA is TGTGCCAGCACCGGACCCACGGGGGGCCTCCACTTT. The chain couples TRBV9 to TRBJ1-6; D possibly corresponds to TRBD1 (5 bases). Germline CDR1 and CDR2: SGDLS and YYNGEE. V lost 6 bases to trimming and J lost 15 bases, with 16 bases between them. This CDR3 spans 12 amino acids.

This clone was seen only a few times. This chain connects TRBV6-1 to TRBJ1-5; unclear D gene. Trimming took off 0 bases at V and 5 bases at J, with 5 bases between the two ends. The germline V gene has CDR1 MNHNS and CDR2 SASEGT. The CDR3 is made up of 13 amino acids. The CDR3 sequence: CASSEASDQPQHF. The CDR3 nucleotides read TGTGCCAGCAGTGAAGCTTCGGATCAGCCCCAGCATTTT.

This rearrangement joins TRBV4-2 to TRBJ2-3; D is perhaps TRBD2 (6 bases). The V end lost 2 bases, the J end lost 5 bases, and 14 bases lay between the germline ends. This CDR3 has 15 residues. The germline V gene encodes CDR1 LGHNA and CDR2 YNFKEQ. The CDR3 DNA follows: TGTGCCAGCAGCCAACCATGGGGAGCGGGAGATACGCAGTATTTT. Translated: CASSQPWGAGDTQYF.

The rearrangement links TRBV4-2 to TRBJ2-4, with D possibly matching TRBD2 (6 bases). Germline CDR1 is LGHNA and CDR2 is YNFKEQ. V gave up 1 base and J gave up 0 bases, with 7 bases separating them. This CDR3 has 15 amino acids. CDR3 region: CASSQVAVAKNIQYF. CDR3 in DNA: TGTGCCAGCAGCCAAGTAGCGGTAGCCAAAAACATTCAGTACTTC.

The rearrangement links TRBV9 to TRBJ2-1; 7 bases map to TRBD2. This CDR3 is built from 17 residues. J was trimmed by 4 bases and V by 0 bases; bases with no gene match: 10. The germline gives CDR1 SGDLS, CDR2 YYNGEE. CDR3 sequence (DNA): TGTGCCAGCAGCGTAGTTATAGGACTAGGGGCATACAATGAGCAGTTCTTC. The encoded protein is CASSVVIGLGAYNEQFF. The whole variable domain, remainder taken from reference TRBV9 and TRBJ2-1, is DSGVTQTPKHLITATGQRVTLRCSPRSGDLSVYWYQQSLDQGLQFLIQYYNGEERAKGNILERFSAQQFPDLHSELNLSSLELGDSALYFCASSVVIGLGAYNEQFFGPGTRLTVL.

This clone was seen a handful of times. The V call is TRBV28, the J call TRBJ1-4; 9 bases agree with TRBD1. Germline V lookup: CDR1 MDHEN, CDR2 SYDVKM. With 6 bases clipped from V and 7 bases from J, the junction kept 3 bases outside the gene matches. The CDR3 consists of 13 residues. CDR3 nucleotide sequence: TGTGCCAGCAGGACAGGGGGTGTTGAAAAACTGTTTTTT. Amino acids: CASRTGGVEKLFF.

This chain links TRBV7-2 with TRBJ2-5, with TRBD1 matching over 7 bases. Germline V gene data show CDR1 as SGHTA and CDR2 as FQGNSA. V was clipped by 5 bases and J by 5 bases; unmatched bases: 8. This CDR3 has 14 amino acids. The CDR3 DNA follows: TGTGCCAGCAGCACCCGGACAGGTCTGGAGACCCAGTACTTC. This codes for CASSTRTGLETQYF.

CDR3 nucleotides: TGTGCCAGCAGCCAAGGGCTAGCGGGAGGGGGGAATGAGCAGTTCTTC. It translates to CASSQGLAGGGNEQFF. The J gene is TRBJ2-1, the V gene TRBV2, with TRBD2 matching over 12 bases. Germline V lookup: CDR1 SNHLY, CDR2 FYNNEI. The CDR3 has 16 amino acids. J was trimmed by 7 bases and V by 6 bases; bases with no gene match: 10.

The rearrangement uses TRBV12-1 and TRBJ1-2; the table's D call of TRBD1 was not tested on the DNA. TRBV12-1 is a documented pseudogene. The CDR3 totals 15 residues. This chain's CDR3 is CASSFHSRGPYGYTF. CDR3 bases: TGTGCCAGCAGCTTCCACTCCAGGGGCCCCTATGGCTACACCTTC.

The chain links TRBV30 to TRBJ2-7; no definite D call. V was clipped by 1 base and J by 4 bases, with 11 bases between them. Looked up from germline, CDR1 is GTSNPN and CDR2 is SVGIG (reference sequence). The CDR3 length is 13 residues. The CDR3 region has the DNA TGTGCCTGGAGTGCTAGGGCTGGTTACGAGCAGTACTTC. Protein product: CAWSARAGYEQYF.

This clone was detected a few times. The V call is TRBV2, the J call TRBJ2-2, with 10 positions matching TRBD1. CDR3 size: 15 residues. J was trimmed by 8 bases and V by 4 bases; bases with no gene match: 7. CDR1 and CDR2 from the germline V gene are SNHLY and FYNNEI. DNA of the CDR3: TGTGCCAGCAGTGTTCGGGACAGGGGACCAGGGGAGCTGTTTTTT. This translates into CASSVRDRGPGELFF.

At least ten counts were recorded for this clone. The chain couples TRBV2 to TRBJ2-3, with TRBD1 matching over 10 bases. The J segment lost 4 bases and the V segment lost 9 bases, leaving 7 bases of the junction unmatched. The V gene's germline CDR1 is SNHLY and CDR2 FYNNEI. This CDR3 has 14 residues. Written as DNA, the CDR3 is TGTGCCAGAAGGGACAGGGGCCGGGCAGATACGCAGTATTTT. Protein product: CARRDRGRADTQYF.

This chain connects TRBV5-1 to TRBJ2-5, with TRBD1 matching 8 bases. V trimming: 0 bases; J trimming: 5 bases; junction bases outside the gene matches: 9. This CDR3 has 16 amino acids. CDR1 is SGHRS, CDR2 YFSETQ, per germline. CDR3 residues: CASSLGQGAGLETQYF. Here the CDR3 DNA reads TGCGCCAGCAGCTTGGGGCAGGGGGCTGGCTTGGAGACCCAGTACTTC.